Listed below are T cell receptor beta chains from one sample, sequenced in a study of T-cell memory formation after mild COVID-19. TCRdb reprocessed the 5' RACE reads via MiXCR and lists one record per CDR3 protein. The data contain 100,000 to 140,000 distinct CDR3 sequences, about an eighth of them seen just once; the ten biggest clones take up about 39%. The sample consisted of PBMCs or a T cell subset sorted from them (not recorded which). These receptors all stem from a man aged 18 to 29 who had mild COVID-19 (a few samples of this study predate the infection). Cell type and time point are not known. Each CDR3 is given with its conserved first and last residue. D genes are given only for firm matches. The size entry is marked missing in some rows and otherwise reads once, few, many or a size class.

CDR3 length: 15; clone size: few; J gene: TRBJ2-3; D gene: -; V gene: TRBV5-1; CDR3 protein: CASSLFLGGTDTQYF; CDR3 DNA: TGCGCCAGCAGCTTGTTCCTAGGTGGCACAGATACGCAGTATTTT
CDR3 length: 12; clone size: -; J gene: TRBJ2-7; D gene: -; V gene: TRBV7-2; CDR3 protein: CASSLWVYEQYF; CDR3 DNA: TGTGCCAGCAGCTTATGGGTCTACGAGCAGTACTTC
CDR3 length: 15; clone size: few; J gene: TRBJ2-6; D gene: -; V gene: TRBV4-1; CDR3 protein: CASSLRFSGANVLTF; CDR3 DNA: TGCGCCAGCAGCTTACGGTTCTCTGGGGCCAACGTCCTGACTTTC
CDR3 length: 15; clone size: few; J gene: TRBJ1-4; D gene: -; V gene: TRBV12-3/TRBV12-4; CDR3 protein: CASSRQGRGDEKLFF; CDR3 DNA: TGTGCCAGCAGCAGACAAGGGCGCGGCGATGAAAAACTGTTTTTT
CDR3 length: 13; clone size: few; J gene: TRBJ1-4; D gene: -; V gene: TRBV5-6; CDR3 protein: CASRGTVNEKLFF; CDR3 DNA: TGTGCCAGCCGGGGTACAGTTAATGAAAAACTGTTTTTT
CDR3 length: 11; clone size: many; J gene: TRBJ2-1; D gene: -; V gene: TRBV5-5; CDR3 protein: CASSLVGEQFF; CDR3 DNA: TGTGCCAGCAGTTTGGTCGGTGAGCAGTTCTTC
CDR3 length: 14; clone size: few; J gene: TRBJ1-5; D gene: -; V gene: TRBV20-1; CDR3 protein: CTARPRSSDQPQHF; CDR3 DNA: TGCACTGCTCGGCCACGATCGTCAGATCAGCCCCAGCATTTT
CDR3 length: 13; clone size: few; J gene: TRBJ1-1; D gene: -; V gene: TRBV5-1; CDR3 protein: CASSVRGFTEAFF; CDR3 DNA: TGCGCCAGCAGCGTGCGGGGGTTCACTGAAGCTTTCTTT
CDR3 length: 12; clone size: -; J gene: TRBJ1-6; D gene: TRBD1; V gene: TRBV5-1; CDR3 protein: CASRGTVSPLHF; CDR3 DNA: TGCGCCAGCCGTGGGACAGTTTCACCCCTCCACTTT
CDR3 length: 14; clone size: few; J gene: TRBJ1-5; D gene: TRBD1; V gene: TRBV2; CDR3 protein: CASYGTGSNQPQHF; CDR3 DNA: TGTGCCAGCTATGGGACAGGGAGCAATCAGCCCCAGCATTTT
CDR3 length: 15; clone size: -; J gene: TRBJ2-7; D gene: TRBD1; V gene: TRBV6-5; CDR3 protein: CASSGRGTGNREQYF; CDR3 DNA: TGTGCCAGCAGTGGCCGGGGGACAGGGAATCGAGAACAGTACTTC
CDR3 length: 16; clone size: -; J gene: TRBJ2-1; D gene: TRBD2; V gene: TRBV6-5; CDR3 protein: CASSYSPGLADNEQFF; CDR3 DNA: TGTGCCAGCAGTTACTCACCGGGACTAGCGGACAATGAGCAGTTCTTC
CDR3 length: 14; clone size: few; J gene: TRBJ1-1; D gene: TRBD1; V gene: TRBV4-3; CDR3 protein: CASSQIRTGGLAFF; CDR3 DNA: TGCGCCAGCAGCCAGATACGGACAGGGGGCTTAGCTTTCTTT
CDR3 length: 16; clone size: -; J gene: TRBJ1-5; D gene: -; V gene: TRBV15; CDR3 protein: CATSRDGGAVLQPQHF; CDR3 DNA: TGTGCCACCAGCAGAGATGGGGGAGCCGTCCTCCAGCCCCAGCATTTT
CDR3 length: 14; clone size: -; J gene: TRBJ1-5; D gene: -; V gene: TRBV5-1; CDR3 protein: CASSWGAGVQPQHF; CDR3 DNA: TGCGCCAGCAGCTGGGGGGCGGGGGTTCAGCCCCAGCATTTT
CDR3 length: 18; clone size: -; J gene: TRBJ1-5; D gene: -; V gene: TRBV6-1; CDR3 protein: CASSEAGTTPYSNQPQHF; CDR3 DNA: TGTGCCAGCAGTGAAGCGGGGACAACCCCTTATAGCAATCAGCCCCAGCATTTT
CDR3 length: 12; clone size: few; J gene: TRBJ2-3; D gene: -; V gene: TRBV4-3; CDR3 protein: CASSHQTDTQYF; CDR3 DNA: TGCGCCAGCAGCCACCAAACAGATACGCAGTATTTT
CDR3 length: 16; clone size: -; J gene: TRBJ1-5; D gene: -; V gene: TRBV6-6; CDR3 protein: CASSYSVERANQPQHF; CDR3 DNA: TGTGCCAGCAGTTACTCGGTCGAGAGGGCGAATCAGCCCCAGCATTTT
CDR3 length: 15; clone size: few; J gene: TRBJ1-1; D gene: -; V gene: TRBV12-3/TRBV12-4; CDR3 protein: CASGSGGFRHLKAFF; CDR3 DNA: TGTGCCAGCGGGTCTGGAGGGTTTCGCCATCTAAAAGCTTTCTTT
CDR3 length: 11; clone size: few; J gene: TRBJ2-5; D gene: -; V gene: TRBV12-3/TRBV12-4; CDR3 protein: CASIQGGNQYF; CDR3 DNA: TGTGCCAGCATCCAAGGGGGAAACCAGTACTTC
CDR3 length: 17; clone size: few; J gene: TRBJ1-2; D gene: -; V gene: TRBV4-3; CDR3 protein: CASSQDFALIPHYGYTF; CDR3 DNA: TGCGCCAGCAGCCAAGATTTCGCTCTCATTCCCCACTATGGCTACACCTTC
CDR3 length: 14; clone size: -; J gene: TRBJ2-3; D gene: TRBD2; V gene: TRBV7-2; CDR3 protein: CASSTSGGSDTQYF; CDR3 DNA: TGTGCCAGCAGCACTAGCGGGGGTTCAGATACGCAGTATTTT
CDR3 length: 13; clone size: few; J gene: TRBJ2-2; D gene: -; V gene: TRBV5-8; CDR3 protein: CASSWIYTGELFF; CDR3 DNA: TGTGCCAGCAGCTGGATTTACACCGGGGAGCTGTTTTTT
CDR3 length: 18; clone size: -; J gene: TRBJ1-2; D gene: -; V gene: TRBV3-1; CDR3 protein: CASSQVGQKREGAHGYTF; CDR3 DNA: TGTGCCAGCAGCCAGGTTGGTCAGAAAAGGGAAGGGGCCCATGGCTACACCTTC
CDR3 length: 15; clone size: -; J gene: TRBJ2-7; D gene: -; V gene: TRBV7-3; CDR3 protein: CASSLGPGDRNEQYF; CDR3 DNA: TGTGCCAGCAGCTTAGGTCCGGGGGATCGCAACGAGCAGTACTTC
CDR3 length: 14; clone size: few; J gene: TRBJ2-1; D gene: -; V gene: TRBV11-2; CDR3 protein: CASSIRGRWNEQFF; CDR3 DNA: TGTGCCAGCAGCATCCGGGGCAGGTGGAATGAGCAGTTCTTC
CDR3 length: 12; clone size: -; J gene: TRBJ1-4; D gene: TRBD1; V gene: TRBV27; CDR3 protein: CASYRGSEKLFF; CDR3 DNA: TGTGCCAGCTACAGGGGCTCCGAAAAACTGTTTTTT
CDR3 length: 16; clone size: medium-sized; J gene: TRBJ2-5; D gene: TRBD2; V gene: TRBV4-2; CDR3 protein: CASSQTGTSGGETQYF; CDR3 DNA: TGTGCCAGCAGCCAAACCGGGACTAGCGGGGGGGAGACCCAGTACTTC
CDR3 length: 16; clone size: few; J gene: TRBJ2-1; D gene: -; V gene: TRBV5-6; CDR3 protein: CASNQFSTRETNEQFF; CDR3 DNA: TGTGCCAGCAACCAATTTTCTACGAGGGAGACGAATGAGCAGTTCTTC
CDR3 length: 14; clone size: few; J gene: TRBJ2-5; D gene: TRBD1; V gene: TRBV6-5; CDR3 protein: CASSSTGDRWTQYF; CDR3 DNA: TGTGCCAGCAGTTCTACAGGGGATCGGTGGACCCAGTACTTC
CDR3 length: 15; clone size: -; J gene: TRBJ2-7; D gene: TRBD2; V gene: TRBV19; CDR3 protein: CASSRTSGGFPEQYF; CDR3 DNA: TGTGCCAGTAGTCGGACAAGCGGGGGGTTTCCGGAGCAGTACTTC
CDR3 length: 15; clone size: few; J gene: TRBJ2-3; D gene: TRBD2; V gene: TRBV29-1; CDR3 protein: CSVDPTSGVADTQYF; CDR3 DNA: TGCAGCGTTGATCCGACTAGCGGGGTGGCAGATACGCAGTATTTT
CDR3 length: 13; clone size: few; J gene: TRBJ1-6; D gene: TRBD1; V gene: TRBV20-1; CDR3 protein: CSATGQPLKPLHF; CDR3 DNA: TGCAGTGCCACGGGACAGCCATTAAAACCCCTCCACTTT
CDR3 length: 13; clone size: many; J gene: TRBJ2-5; D gene: -; V gene: TRBV4-1; CDR3 protein: CASSQDSEETQYF; CDR3 DNA: TGCGCCAGCAGCCAAGATTCAGAGGAGACCCAGTACTTC
CDR3 length: 15; clone size: -; J gene: TRBJ2-2; D gene: -; V gene: TRBV27; CDR3 protein: CASSFFTVNTGELFF; CDR3 DNA: TGTGCCAGCAGTTTTTTCACAGTGAACACCGGGGAGCTGTTTTTT